The 8 T cell receptor beta chains below come from one sample, sequenced in a study of identical twins. One entry per CDR3 protein results from TCRdb running MiXCR on the 5' RACE reads. Of roughly 240,000 distinct CDR3 sequences detected, about 7.5% appear once; the ten largest clones hold roughly 5%. The same data also went into a second study, on yellow fever vaccine responses in identical twins.

Sample: CD8+ T cells sorted from blood. The receptors derive from a woman aged 18-29 years in good health.

This clonotype was picked up a small number of times. The chain recombines TRBV2 with TRBJ1-1; no clear D gene. Per germline, CDR1 SNHLY and CDR2 FYNNEI. V dropped 7 bases and J dropped 5 bases, with 17 bases sitting between them. CDR3 length: 14 amino acids. The chain's CDR3 is CASKGLAAGTEAFF. The CDR3 coding sequence is TGTGCCAGCAAAGGGCTCGCAGCGGGGACTGAAGCTTTCTTT.

This clonotype appeared a few times. The chain carries TRBV4-1 and TRBJ1-2; D remains unclear. Between the trimmed V and J ends, which lost 1 base and 10 bases, there was a span of 10 bases. The germline gives CDR1 MGHRA, CDR2 YSYEKL. This CDR3 has 12 residues. CDR3 sequence: CASSQGPRPYTF. The CDR3, as DNA: TGCGCCAGCAGCCAAGGCCCCCGCCCCTACACCTTC.

This chain links TRBV15 with TRBJ2-7; a possible D gene is TRBD2 (5 bases). The germline V gene encodes CDR1 LNHNV and CDR2 YYDKDF (reference sequence). Between the trimmed V and J ends, which lost 5 bases and 0 bases, there was a span of 20 bases. CDR3 length: 17 amino acids. As DNA, the CDR3 is TGTGCCACCAGCCCGATGTTCGGGGAGTTGAGCTCCTACGAGCAGTACTTC. Protein sequence: CATSPMFGELSSYEQYF. The full variable domain, completed using reference TRBV15 and TRBJ2-7, is DAMVIQNPRYQVTQFGKPVTLSCSQTLNHNVMYWYQQKSSQAPKLLFHYYDKDFNNEADTPDNFQSRRPNTSFCFLDIRSPGLGDTAMYLCATSPMFGELSSYEQYFGPGTRLTVT.

This clonotype was recorded many times. J is TRBJ2-1 and V is TRBV20-1; TRBD1 aligns across 7 bases. The trim removed 6 bases at V and 2 bases at J, leaving 4 bases unmatched. Germline V CDR1 and CDR2: DFQATT, SNEGSKA (reference sequence). The CDR3 has 13 residues. The CDR3 coding sequence is TGCAGTGCCAGGACAGGAACCTACAATGAGCAGTTCTTC. This encodes CSARTGTYNEQFF.

This chain links TRBV7-8 with TRBJ2-1; either TRBD1 or TRBD2 may fit D (5 bases each). The CDR3 totals 16 residues. Per the germline V gene, CDR1 is SGHVS and CDR2 is FQNEAQ. The ends were cut back, 3 bases at V and 3 bases at J, with 15 bases in the middle. The CDR3 is CASSLTGGGGYNEQFF. CDR3 sequence (DNA): TGTGCCAGCAGCTTGACTGGCGGTGGGGGCTACAATGAGCAGTTCTTC.

Many counts were recorded for this clonotype. The rearrangement joins TRBV9 to TRBJ2-7; D not resolved. From germline, CDR1 is SGDLS and CDR2 YYNGEE. This CDR3 contains 12 residues. With 4 bases removed from V and 3 bases from J, the gap between germline ends came to 8 bases. CDR3 sequence (DNA): TGTGCCAGCAGCCCCAACGACTACGAGCAGTACTTC. It specifies CASSPNDYEQYF. Together with reference TRBV9 and TRBJ2-7, the CDR3 gives the full variable domain: DSGVTQTPKHLITATGQRVTLRCSPRSGDLSVYWYQQSLDQGLQFLIQYYNGEERAKGNILERFSAQQFPDLHSELNLSSLELGDSALYFCASSPNDYEQYFGPGTRLTVT.

This clonotype turned up a few times. The V call is TRBV24-1, the J call TRBJ2-1; D call uncertain. This CDR3 comprises 13 residues. Trimming shortened V by 10 bases and J by 3 bases, and 12 bases separated the two germline ends. CDR1 KGHDR and CDR2 SFDVKD come from the germline V gene. The CDR3 spells CATKEEFYNEQFF. The CDR3 DNA reads TGTGCCACGAAGGAAGAGTTCTACAATGAGCAGTTCTTC.

V usage is TRBV10-2 and J usage is TRBJ2-5; D might be TRBD2 (6 bases). The V gene's germline CDR1 is WSHSY and CDR2 SAAADI. V gave up 10 bases and J gave up 3 bases, with 15 bases separating them. This CDR3 is built from 13 residues. CDR3 sequence reads: CATTVREEETQYF. CDR3 sequence (DNA): TGCGCCACAACGGTCAGGGAGGAAGAGACCCAGTACTTC.